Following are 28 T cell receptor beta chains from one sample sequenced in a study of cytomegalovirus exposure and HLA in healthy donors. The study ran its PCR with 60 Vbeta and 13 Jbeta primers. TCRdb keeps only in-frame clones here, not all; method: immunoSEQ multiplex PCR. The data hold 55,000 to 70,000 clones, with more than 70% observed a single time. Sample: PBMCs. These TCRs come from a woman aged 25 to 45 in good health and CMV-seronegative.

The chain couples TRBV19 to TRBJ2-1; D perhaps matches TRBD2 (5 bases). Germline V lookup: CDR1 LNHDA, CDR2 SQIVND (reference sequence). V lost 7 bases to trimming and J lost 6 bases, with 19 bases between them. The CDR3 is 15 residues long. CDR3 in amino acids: CASTLVGAGRNEQFF. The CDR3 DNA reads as TGTGCCAGTACCTTGGTGGGAGCCGGGCGCAATGAGCAGTTCTTC.

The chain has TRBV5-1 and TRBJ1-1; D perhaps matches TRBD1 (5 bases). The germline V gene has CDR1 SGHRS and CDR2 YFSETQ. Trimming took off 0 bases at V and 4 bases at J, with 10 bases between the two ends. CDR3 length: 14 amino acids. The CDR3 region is CASSLDRGSTEAFF. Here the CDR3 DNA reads TGCGCCAGCAGCTTGGATCGGGGGAGCACTGAAGCTTTCTTT. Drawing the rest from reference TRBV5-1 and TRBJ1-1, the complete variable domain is KAGVTQTPRYLIKTRGQQVTLSCSPISGHRSVSWYQQTPGQGLQFLFEYFSETQRNKGNFPGRFSGRQFSNSRSEMNVSTLELGDSALYLCASSLDRGSTEAFFGQGTRLTVV.

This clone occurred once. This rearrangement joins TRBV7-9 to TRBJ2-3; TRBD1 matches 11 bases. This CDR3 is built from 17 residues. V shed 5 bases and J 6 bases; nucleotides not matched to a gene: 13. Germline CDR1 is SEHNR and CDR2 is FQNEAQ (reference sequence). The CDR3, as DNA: TGTGCCAGCAGCCCGGACAGGGGGCTTCCGTGGGTGGATACGCAGTATTTT. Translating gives CASSPDRGLPWVDTQYF.

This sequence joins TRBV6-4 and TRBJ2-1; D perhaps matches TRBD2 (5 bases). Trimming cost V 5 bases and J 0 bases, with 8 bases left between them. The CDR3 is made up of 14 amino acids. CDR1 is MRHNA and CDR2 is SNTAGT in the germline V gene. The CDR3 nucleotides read TGTGCCAGCAGTTTTGCGGGCTCCTACAATGAGCAGTTCTTC. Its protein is CASSFAGSYNEQFF.

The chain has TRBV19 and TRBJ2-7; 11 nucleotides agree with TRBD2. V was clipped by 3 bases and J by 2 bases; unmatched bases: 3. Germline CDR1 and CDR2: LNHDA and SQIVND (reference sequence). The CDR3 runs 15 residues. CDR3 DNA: TGTGCCAGTAGTATGGGGACTAGCGGAGCCTACGAGCAGTACTTC. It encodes CASSMGTSGAYEQYF.

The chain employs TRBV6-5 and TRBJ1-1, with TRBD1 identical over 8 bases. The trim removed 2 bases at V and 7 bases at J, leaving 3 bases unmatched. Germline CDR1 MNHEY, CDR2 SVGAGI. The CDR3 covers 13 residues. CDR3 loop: CASSYAGGCEAFF. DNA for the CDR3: TGTGCCAGCAGTTACGCAGGGGGCTGTGAAGCTTTCTTT.

The CDR3 spells CASSFTSGSGNEQFF. The CDR3 nucleotides read TGTGCCAGCAGTTTTACTAGCGGGAGTGGGAATGAGCAGTTCTTC. This chain joins TRBV7-9 and TRBJ2-1, with TRBD2 matching over 11 bases. CDR3 length: 15 amino acids. The J segment lost 7 bases and the V segment lost 6 bases, leaving 8 bases of the junction unmatched. CDR1 SEHNR and CDR2 FQNEAQ come from the germline V gene (reference sequence). Drawing the rest from reference TRBV7-9 and TRBJ2-1, the complete variable domain is DTGVSQNPRHKITKRGQNVTFRCDPISEHNRLYWYRQTLGQGPEFLTYFQNEAQLEKSRLLSDRFSAERPKGSFSTLEIQRTEQGDSAMYLCASSFTSGSGNEQFFGPGTRLTVL.

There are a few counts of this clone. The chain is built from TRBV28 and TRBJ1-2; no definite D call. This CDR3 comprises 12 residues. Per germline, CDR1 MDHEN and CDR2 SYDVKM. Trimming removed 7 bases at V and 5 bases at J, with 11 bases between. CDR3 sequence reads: CASIVEQYGYTF. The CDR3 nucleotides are TGTGCCAGCATCGTAGAGCAATATGGCTACACCTTC.

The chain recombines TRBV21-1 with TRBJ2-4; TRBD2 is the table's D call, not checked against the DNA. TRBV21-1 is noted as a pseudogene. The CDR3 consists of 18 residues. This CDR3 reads CARWTSGILSLAKNIQYF. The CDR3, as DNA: TGTGCCAGATGGACTAGCGGGATCCTATCCTTAGCCAAAAACATTCAGTACTTC.

The CDR3 DNA follows: TGTGCCAGCAGCTTAGTGGGACAGGGCACCTCTGGGGCCAACGTCCTGACTTTC. Its protein is CASSLVGQGTSGANVLTF. The rearrangement uses TRBV7-8 and TRBJ2-6; 9 bases are shared with TRBD1. The CDR3 totals 18 residues. CDR1 is SGHVS and CDR2 is FQNEAQ in the germline V gene. V lost 1 base, J lost 0 bases, and 4 bases stayed unmatched.

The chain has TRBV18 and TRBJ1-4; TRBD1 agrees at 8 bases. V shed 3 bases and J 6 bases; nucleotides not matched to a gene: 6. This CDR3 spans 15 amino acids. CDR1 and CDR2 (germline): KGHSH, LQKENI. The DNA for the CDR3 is TGTGCCAGCTCACCTAACAGGGGGACGGATGAAAAACTGTTTTTT. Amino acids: CASSPNRGTDEKLFF. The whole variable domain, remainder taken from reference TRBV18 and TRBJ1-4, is NAGVMQNPRHLVRRRGQEARLRCSPMKGHSHVYWYRQLPEEGLKFMVYLQKENIIDESGMPKERFSAEFPKEGPSILRIQQVVRGDSAAYFCASSPNRGTDEKLFFGSGTQLSVL.

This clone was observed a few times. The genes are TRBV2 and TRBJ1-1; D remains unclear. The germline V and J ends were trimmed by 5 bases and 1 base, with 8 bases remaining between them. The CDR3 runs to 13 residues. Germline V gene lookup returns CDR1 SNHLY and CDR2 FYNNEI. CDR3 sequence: CASSSLGNTEAFF. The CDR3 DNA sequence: TGTGCCAGCAGTAGCCTTGGGAACACTGAAGCTTTCTTT.

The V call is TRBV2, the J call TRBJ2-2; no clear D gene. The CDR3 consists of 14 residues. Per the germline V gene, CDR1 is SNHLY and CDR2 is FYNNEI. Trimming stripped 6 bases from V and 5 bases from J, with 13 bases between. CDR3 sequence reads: CASRGALRTGELFF. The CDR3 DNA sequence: TGTGCCAGCAGGGGCGCCCTCAGGACCGGGGAGCTGTTTTTT.

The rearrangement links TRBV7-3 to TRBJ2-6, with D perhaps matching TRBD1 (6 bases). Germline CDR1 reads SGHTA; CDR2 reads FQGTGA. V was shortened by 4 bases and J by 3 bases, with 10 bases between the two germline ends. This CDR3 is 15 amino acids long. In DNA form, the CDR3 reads TGTGCCAGCAGCTACAGGGCGGATGGGGCCAACGTCCTGACTTTC. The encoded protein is CASSYRADGANVLTF.

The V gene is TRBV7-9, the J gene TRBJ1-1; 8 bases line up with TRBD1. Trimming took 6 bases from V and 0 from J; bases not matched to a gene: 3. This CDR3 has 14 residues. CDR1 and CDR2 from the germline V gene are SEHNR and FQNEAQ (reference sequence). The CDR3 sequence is CASSEDRVNTEAFF. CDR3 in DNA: TGTGCCAGCAGTGAGGACAGGGTGAACACTGAAGCTTTCTTT.

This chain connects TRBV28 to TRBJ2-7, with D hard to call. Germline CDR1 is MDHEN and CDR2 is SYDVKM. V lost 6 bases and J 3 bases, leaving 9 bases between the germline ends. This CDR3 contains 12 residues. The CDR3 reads CASSLPDYEQYF. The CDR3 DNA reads TGTGCCAGCAGCCTACCCGACTACGAGCAGTACTTC.

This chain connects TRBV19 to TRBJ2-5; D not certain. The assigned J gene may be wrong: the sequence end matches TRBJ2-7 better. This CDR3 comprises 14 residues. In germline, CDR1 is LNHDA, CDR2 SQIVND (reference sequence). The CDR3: CASSPLPRPYEQYF. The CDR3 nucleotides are TGTGCCAGTAGTCCCTTACCCAGGCCGTACGAGCAGTACTTC.

CDR3 sequence reads: CAISGQGAEDGYTF. The CDR3, as DNA: TGTGCCATCAGTGGACAGGGGGCTGAGGATGGCTACACCTTC. The chain links TRBV10-3 to TRBJ1-2, with 10 nucleotides matching TRBD1. The length of the CDR3 is 14 residues. V gave up 4 bases and J gave up 6 bases; unmatched junction bases: 5. CDR1 is ENHRY and CDR2 is SYGVKD in the germline V gene.

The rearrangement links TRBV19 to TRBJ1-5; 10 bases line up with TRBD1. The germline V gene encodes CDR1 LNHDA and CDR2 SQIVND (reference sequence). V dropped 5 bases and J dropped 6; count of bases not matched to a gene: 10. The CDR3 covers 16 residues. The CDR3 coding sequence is TGTGCCAGTAGTTCTTGGGACAGGGGCCGAGGTCAGCCCCAGCATTTT. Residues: CASSSWDRGRGQPQHF.

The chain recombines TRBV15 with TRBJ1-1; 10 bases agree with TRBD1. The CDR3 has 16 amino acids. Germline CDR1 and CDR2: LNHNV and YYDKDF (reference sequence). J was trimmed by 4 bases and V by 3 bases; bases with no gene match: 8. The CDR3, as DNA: TGTGCCACCAGCAGGGGGACAGGGGAGTGGGTCACTGAAGCTTTCTTT. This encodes CATSRGTGEWVTEAFF.

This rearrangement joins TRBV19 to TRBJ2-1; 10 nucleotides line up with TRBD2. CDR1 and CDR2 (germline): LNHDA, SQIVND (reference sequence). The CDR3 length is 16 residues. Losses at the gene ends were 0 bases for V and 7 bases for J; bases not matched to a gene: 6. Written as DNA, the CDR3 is TGTGCCAGTAGTATAGATGGACTAGCGGCCCAAAATGAGCAGTTCTTC. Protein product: CASSIDGLAAQNEQFF.

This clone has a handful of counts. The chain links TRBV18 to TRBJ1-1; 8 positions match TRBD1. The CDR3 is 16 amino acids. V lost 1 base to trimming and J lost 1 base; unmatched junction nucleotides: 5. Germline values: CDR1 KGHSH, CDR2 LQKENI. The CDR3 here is CASSPLETGANTEAFF. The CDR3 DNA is TGTGCCAGCTCACCACTAGAGACAGGGGCGAACACTGAAGCTTTCTTT.

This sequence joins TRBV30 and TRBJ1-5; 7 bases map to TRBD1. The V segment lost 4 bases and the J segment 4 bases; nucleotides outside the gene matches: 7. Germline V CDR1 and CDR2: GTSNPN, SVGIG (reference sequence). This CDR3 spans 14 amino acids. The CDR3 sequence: CAWTRQGGNQPQHF. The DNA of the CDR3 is TGTGCCTGGACGAGACAGGGTGGAAATCAGCCCCAGCATTTT.

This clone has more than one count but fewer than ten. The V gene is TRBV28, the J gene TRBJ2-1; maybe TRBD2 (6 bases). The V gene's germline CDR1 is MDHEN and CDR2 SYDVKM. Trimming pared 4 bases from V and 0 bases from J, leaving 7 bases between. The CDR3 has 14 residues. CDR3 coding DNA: TGTGCCAGCAGTTGGAGGGGCTCCTACAATGAGCAGTTCTTC. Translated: CASSWRGSYNEQFF.

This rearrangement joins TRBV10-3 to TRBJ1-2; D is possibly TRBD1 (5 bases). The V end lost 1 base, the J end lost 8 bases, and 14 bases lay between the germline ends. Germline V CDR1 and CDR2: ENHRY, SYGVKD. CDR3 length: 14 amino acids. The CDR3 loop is CAISELTGTKGYTF. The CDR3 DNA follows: TGTGCCATCAGTGAGTTAACCGGGACTAAAGGCTACACCTTC.

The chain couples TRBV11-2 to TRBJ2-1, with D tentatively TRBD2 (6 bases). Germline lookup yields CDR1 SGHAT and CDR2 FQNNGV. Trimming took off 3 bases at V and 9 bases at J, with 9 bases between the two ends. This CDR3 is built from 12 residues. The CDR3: CASSLLGGEQFF. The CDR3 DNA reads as TGTGCCAGCAGCTTGCTGGGGGGTGAGCAGTTCTTC.

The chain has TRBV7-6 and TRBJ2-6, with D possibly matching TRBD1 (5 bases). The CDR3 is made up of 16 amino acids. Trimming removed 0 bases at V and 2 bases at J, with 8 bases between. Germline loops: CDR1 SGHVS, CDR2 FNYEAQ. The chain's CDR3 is CASSLAPGTGANVLTF. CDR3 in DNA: TGTGCCAGCAGCTTAGCCCCAGGGACTGGGGCCAACGTCCTGACTTTC.

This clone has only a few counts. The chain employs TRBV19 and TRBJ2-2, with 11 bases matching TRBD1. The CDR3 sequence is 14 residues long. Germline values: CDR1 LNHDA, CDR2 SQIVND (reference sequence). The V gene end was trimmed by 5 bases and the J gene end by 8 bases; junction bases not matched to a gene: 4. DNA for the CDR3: TGTGCCAGTAGTTGGGACAGGGGGTTGGGGGAGCTGTTTTTT. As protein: CASSWDRGLGELFF.